This T cell receptor beta chain emerged from a study of shared clonotypes between healthy human individuals. Donors were healthy HIV-negative adults without recently reported acute infections or vaccinations. All participating donors were Caucasian adults from Nashville, Tennessee. A CD45RA-negative memory subset and a CD45RA+ naive subset were separated from the CD4+ cells. There are 18 residues in the CDR3. The germline CDR1 and CDR2 sequences are SGHNT and YYREEE (reference sequence). Trimming cost V 4 bases and J 5 bases; bases outside gene matches: 13. Produced via immunoSEQ multiplex PCR; TCRdb's table is partial and in-frame only. The sample carries 550,000 to 850,000 clones, about 74% recorded once.

Specimen: memory CD4+ T cells sorted from blood. Subset described: CD45RA-negative fraction. The sequence was obtained from a woman aged 25 to 39 in good health. The J gene is TRBJ2-3, the V gene TRBV5-4, with 13 bases lining up with TRBD2. DNA for the CDR3: TGTGCCAGCAGCCCTGGGACTAGCGGGATCACCCGGGGAGATACGCAGTATTTT. This codes for CASSPGTSGITRGDTQYF.